One and the same sample provided the 32 T cell receptor beta chains below, sequenced in a study of blood T cells in healthy people across ages. Next came a second PCR, run for roughly 6 to 11 cycles, which used a sample-barcoded 5' primer along with a J-beta primer mix. TCRdb processed the 5' RACE reads anew with MiXCR; each CDR3 protein has one entry. The table records roughly 1.9 million distinct CDR3 sequences, about two fifths of them present only once. The sequencing input was blood. These receptors all stem from a human donor in good health.

V gene TRBV19 combines with J gene TRBJ1-1; TRBD1 agrees at 7 bases. The CDR3 loop spans 14 amino acids. CDR1 is LNHDA and CDR2 is SQIVND in the germline V gene (reference sequence). V was clipped by 5 bases and J by 5 bases; unmatched bases: 8. DNA for the CDR3: TGTGCCAGTAGTGGGGCAGGGGGTAGGACTGAAGCTTTCTTT. Translation: CASSGAGGRTEAFF.

The rearrangement links TRBV28 to TRBJ1-2, with D perhaps TRBD1 (5 bases). The CDR3 totals 15 residues. Germline lookup yields CDR1 MDHEN and CDR2 SYDVKM. Between the trimmed V and J ends, which lost 4 bases and 6 bases, there was a span of 18 bases. The CDR3 DNA reads TGTGCCAGCAGTTCCAAGTCCGACAGTCCTGATGGCTACACCTTC. It translates to CASSSKSDSPDGYTF.

The rearrangement joins TRBV7-3 to TRBJ2-7, with 9 bases that match TRBD1. Judging by the DNA end, TRBJ2-5 fits better; the J call may be wrong. The CDR3 contains 14 residues. Germline V gives CDR1 SGHTA, CDR2 FQGTGA. This CDR3 reads CASSFSGQGETQYF. CDR3 DNA sequence: TGTGCCAGCAGCTTCTCGGGACAGGGTGAGACCCAGTACTTC.

A note on this clonotype: The germline gene is not matched at one end of the junction; a read error may be the cause. V usage is TRBV4-2 and J usage is TRBJ2-7; 8 bases map to TRBD2. Germline values: CDR1 LGHNA, CDR2 YNFKEQ. There are 14 residues in the CDR3. The CDR3 coding sequence is TGTGCTAGCAGCCCCCTCGGGGGGGCCGGGGAGCAGTACTTC. Protein sequence: CASSPLGGAGEQYF.

Comment on this clonotype: This may come from a read error, since a much larger clone is one base off. V gene TRBV28 combines with J gene TRBJ2-7; weak D call: TRBD2 (5 bases). CDR3 size: 14 residues. In germline, CDR1 is MDHEN, CDR2 SYDVKM. CDR3 nucleotides: TGTGCCAGCAGGTTATCGTGGACTCGCTACGAGCAGTACTTC. It codes for CASRLSWTRYEQYF. Drawing the rest from reference TRBV28 and TRBJ2-7, the complete variable domain is DVKVTQSSRYLVKRTGEKVFLECVQDMDHENMFWYRQDPGLGLRLIYFSYDVKMKEKGDIPEGYSVSREKKERFSLILESASTNQTSMYLCASRLSWTRYEQYFGPGTRLTVT.

This chain uses TRBV6-5 with TRBJ2-7; TRBD1 agrees at 9 bases. From germline, CDR1 is MNHEY and CDR2 SVGAGI. The CDR3 covers 16 residues. V dropped 6 bases and J dropped 5; count of bases not matched to a gene: 14. The CDR3 spells CASRRTGVPLFDEQYF. The CDR3 DNA is TGTGCCAGCAGGAGGACAGGGGTTCCCTTATTTGACGAGCAGTACTTC.

The chain couples TRBV10-3 to TRBJ1-2; TRBD1 is a possible D gene (5 bases). This CDR3 spans 14 amino acids. V was trimmed by 4 bases and J by 5 bases, leaving 14 bases between them. CDR1 is ENHRY, CDR2 SYGVKD, per germline. The CDR3 is CAISAQTGGYGYTF. In DNA, the CDR3 is TGTGCCATCAGTGCCCAAACTGGGGGGTATGGCTACACCTTC.

This chain uses TRBV4-1 with TRBJ1-1, with no clear D. The germline CDR1 and CDR2 sequences are MGHRA and YSYEKL. The CDR3 is 18 residues long. V was clipped by 4 bases and J by 7 bases, with 28 bases between them. The CDR3 is CASSPRYRDIRPKGEAFF. The CDR3 DNA follows: TGCGCCAGCAGCCCACGATATAGGGATATCAGGCCCAAGGGTGAAGCTTTCTTT.

The V call is TRBV10-3, the J call TRBJ2-1; D is unresolved. This CDR3 spans 15 amino acids. Germline loops: CDR1 ENHRY, CDR2 SYGVKD. V lost 2 bases and J 5 bases, leaving 13 bases between the germline ends. The CDR3 spells CAISEGRVEDNEQFF. CDR3 coding DNA: TGTGCCATCAGTGAGGGCAGAGTAGAAGACAATGAGCAGTTCTTC.

The chain has TRBV12-3 or TRBV12-4 and TRBJ1-2, with D unresolved. V gave up 3 bases and J gave up 0 bases, with 8 bases separating them. The CDR3 extends over 14 amino acids. The CDR3 sequence is CASSFGRPNYGYTF. For the CDR3, the DNA is TGTGCCAGCAGTTTCGGCAGGCCTAACTATGGCTACACCTTC.

V gene TRBV6-5 combines with J gene TRBJ2-1, with D perhaps TRBD1 or TRBD2 (5 bases each). The CDR3 is 14 residues long. V was pared by 7 bases and J by 2 bases, with 12 bases between. Germline CDR1 is MNHEY and CDR2 is SVGAGI. The CDR3 protein is CASNRGRAYNEQFF. CDR3 nucleotide sequence: TGTGCCAGCAACCGGGGCCGAGCCTACAATGAGCAGTTCTTC.

The genes are TRBV7-9 and TRBJ1-2; a possible D gene is TRBD1 (5 bases). Germline-derived CDR1 and CDR2 are SEHNR and FQNEAQ (reference sequence). This CDR3 is 15 amino acids long. Deletions cut 3 bases from V and 3 bases from J, with 14 bases between. CDR3 in amino acids: CASSLSFWDDYGYTF. The CDR3 nucleotides read TGTGCCAGCAGCTTGTCCTTCTGGGACGACTATGGCTACACCTTC.

The V gene is TRBV7-2, the J gene TRBJ2-7, with D possibly matching TRBD2 (6 bases). V was pared by 1 base and J by 2 bases, with 15 bases between. Germline V gene data show CDR1 as SGHTA and CDR2 as FQGNSA. CDR3 size: 16 residues. Here the CDR3 DNA reads TGTGCCAGCAGCTTAGGGTACGGGGAGGTGCCCTACGAGCAGTACTTC. It encodes CASSLGYGEVPYEQYF.

The rearrangement links TRBV11-3 to TRBJ1-6; the match to TRBD1 covers 10 bases. Germline assignment: CDR1 SGHNT and CDR2 YENEEA. The CDR3 consists of 15 residues. V lost 2 bases and J lost 9; bases outside the gene matches: 4. Written as DNA, the CDR3 is TGTGCCAGCAGCTTAATTGGGACAGGGGTTTCACCCCTCCACTTT. This gives the protein CASSLIGTGVSPLHF.

The table lists this clonotype with a few counts. V and J are TRBV6-6 and TRBJ1-4; D is perhaps TRBD1 (6 bases). Germline CDR1 is MNHNY and CDR2 is SVGAGI (reference sequence). The V end lost 6 bases, the J end lost 0 bases, and 17 bases lay between the germline ends. The CDR3 consists of 17 residues. DNA for the CDR3: TGTGCCAGCAGCTCGCAGGGGTCCTTTGCAACTAATGAAAAACTGTTTTTT. This codes for CASSSQGSFATNEKLFF.

This clonotype came up a few times. The chain couples TRBV27 to TRBJ2-4; 8 positions match TRBD2. The CDR3 extends over 11 amino acids. J lost 9 bases, V lost 8 bases, and 3 bases had no gene match. Germline V gene data show CDR1 as MNHEY and CDR2 as SMNVEV (reference sequence). CDR3 region: CASRAGGIQYF. DNA of the CDR3: TGTGCCAGCCGGGCGGGGGGCATTCAGTACTTC.

The V call is TRBV27, the J call TRBJ2-1; tentatively, D is TRBD1 or TRBD2 (5 bases each). Germline V CDR1 and CDR2: MNHEY, SMNVEV (reference sequence). The CDR3 runs 14 residues. Trimming cost V 6 bases and J 7 bases, with 16 bases left between them. The CDR3 DNA sequence: TGTGCCAGCAGGTTTGAGGGGTGGGGGAATGAGCAGTTCTTC. Translated: CASRFEGWGNEQFF.

V usage is TRBV9 and J usage is TRBJ2-3; D tentatively fits TRBD1 or TRBD2 (5 bases each). From germline, CDR1 is SGDLS and CDR2 YYNGEE. CDR3 size: 15 residues. V gave up 0 bases and J gave up 10 bases, with 18 bases separating them. CDR3 nucleotide sequence: TGTGCCAGCAGCGTAGGTGTTCTCGGGACCCTTGCGCAGTATTTT. As protein: CASSVGVLGTLAQYF.

The chain uses TRBV10-3 and TRBJ2-3; D might be TRBD2 (7 bases). The V and J ends lost 10 bases and 2 bases respectively, with 19 bases between them. The CDR3 runs to 15 residues. Germline lookup yields CDR1 ENHRY and CDR2 SYGVKD. CDR3 residues: CATLREGGNTDTQYF. The CDR3 nucleotides are TGTGCCACCCTAAGAGAGGGGGGGAACACAGATACGCAGTATTTT.

The V call is TRBV7-2, the J call TRBJ1-1; no clear D gene. Trimming shortened V by 2 bases and J by 7 bases, and 17 bases separated the two germline ends. The V gene's germline CDR1 is SGHTA and CDR2 FQGNSA. The CDR3 is 15 residues long. CDR3 residues: CASSLSTGRTDEAFF. In DNA form, the CDR3 reads TGTGCCAGCAGCTTATCGACCGGGAGAACAGATGAAGCTTTCTTT. The full variable domain, rest sourced from reference TRBV7-2 and TRBJ1-1, is GAGVSQSPSNKVTEKGKDVELRCDPISGHTALYWYRQSLGQGLEFLIYFQGNSAPDKSGLPSDRFSAERTGGSVSTLTIQRTQQEDSAVYLCASSLSTGRTDEAFFGQGTRLTVV.

This clonotype was seen a handful of times. V gene TRBV10-2 combines with J gene TRBJ1-2; D might be TRBD1 (5 bases). The CDR3 is 15 residues long. CDR1 WSHSY and CDR2 SAAADI come from the germline V gene. V lost 8 bases and J lost 3, with 19 bases in between. CDR3 sequence (DNA): TGCGCCAGCCACGGGGACCGAACTTTCCACTATGGCTACACCTTC. This encodes CASHGDRTFHYGYTF.

This clonotype was picked up many times. The chain has TRBV18 and TRBJ2-1; possible D gene TRBD2, 5 bases. Trimming took off 8 bases at V and 4 bases at J, with 12 bases between the two ends. Germline lookup yields CDR1 KGHSH and CDR2 LQKENI. The CDR3 is 13 residues long. As DNA, the CDR3 is TGTGCCAGCAGCCCCCCGGGGTACAATGAGCAGTTCTTC. It encodes CASSPPGYNEQFF.

CDR3 in amino acids: CSVERDRDLYGYTF. The DNA of the CDR3 is TGCAGCGTTGAAAGGGACAGGGACCTCTATGGCTACACCTTC. The chain has TRBV29-1 and TRBJ1-2; TRBD1 agrees at 9 bases. The germline CDR1 and CDR2 sequences are SQVTM and ANQGSEA. This CDR3 has 14 amino acids. Losses at the gene ends were 2 bases for V and 4 bases for J; bases not matched to a gene: 5.

This clonotype came up a few times. V and J are TRBV9 and TRBJ1-1; no reliable D call. The length of the CDR3 is 15 residues. The germline V gene has CDR1 SGDLS and CDR2 YYNGEE. The ends were cut back, 4 bases at V and 1 base at J, with 14 bases in the middle. CDR3 in DNA: TGTGCCAGCAGCCGGGGAGGATGGACGAACACTGAAGCTTTCTTT. Translation gives CASSRGGWTNTEAFF.

This clonotype was counted a few times. The chain links TRBV5-1 to TRBJ2-4; possibly TRBD1 or TRBD2 for D (6 bases each). Germline V gives CDR1 SGHRS, CDR2 YFSETQ. The CDR3 extends over 15 amino acids. The germline V and J ends were trimmed by 10 bases and 2 bases, with 19 bases remaining between them. For the CDR3, the DNA is TGCGCCGCGGAATGGCCGGGGGCGACCAAAAACATTCAGTACTTC. It encodes CAAEWPGATKNIQYF.

The genes are TRBV6-6 and TRBJ1-2, with 7 bases fitting TRBD1. J gave up 6 bases and V 1 base, and 11 bases lay outside the gene matches. Germline CDR1 is MNHNY and CDR2 is SVGAGI (reference sequence). The CDR3 spans 16 residues. CDR3 amino acids: CASSYFGKGASDGYTF. The CDR3 DNA reads as TGTGCCAGCAGTTACTTCGGGAAGGGGGCGAGTGATGGCTACACCTTC.

The chain uses TRBV12-3 or TRBV12-4 and TRBJ1-1; D unclear. Trimming shortened V by 7 bases and J by 0 bases, and 15 bases separated the two germline ends. The CDR3 contains 15 residues. This chain's CDR3 is CASTKDITLNTEAFF. Written as DNA, the CDR3 is TGTGCCAGCACCAAAGACATTACTCTGAACACTGAAGCTTTCTTT.

Turning to this clonotype: This may stem from a read error, because a much larger clone lies one nucleotide away. As DNA, the CDR3 is TGCAGCGCGGGACAGGTTGACGAGCAGTACTTC. This sequence encodes CSAGQVDEQYF. The V gene is TRBV29-1, the J gene TRBJ2-7; 8 bases are a match to TRBD1. From germline, CDR1 is SQVTM and CDR2 ANQGSEA. J lost 5 bases, V lost 7 bases, and 4 bases had no gene match. CDR3 length: 11 amino acids.

This chain uses TRBV15 with TRBJ2-6; 9 bases are a match to TRBD1. In germline, CDR1 is LNHNV, CDR2 YYDKDF (reference sequence). The CDR3 is 18 amino acids. Trimming at V came to 5 bases and at J to 0 bases, leaving 8 bases not matched to a gene. CDR3 sequence (DNA): TGTGCCACCAGCTCGTCCCGGGACAGGGACTCTGGGGCCAACGTCCTGACTTTC. It is translated as CATSSSRDRDSGANVLTF.

In this sample, this clonotype turned up many times. This rearrangement joins TRBV20-1 to TRBJ2-1, with D tentatively TRBD1 or TRBD2 (6 bases each). CDR3 length: 14 amino acids. Germline-derived CDR1 and CDR2 are DFQATT and SNEGSKA (reference sequence). V gave up 3 bases and J gave up 3 bases, with 12 bases separating them. The DNA for the CDR3 is TGCAGTGCTAGCGGGGGCCGCGACTACAATGAGCAGTTCTTC. This gives the protein CSASGGRDYNEQFF.

This clonotype has only a few counts. The chain is built from TRBV20-1 and TRBJ2-1; D not resolved. Trimming removed 6 bases from V and 0 bases from J, with 9 bases in between. CDR1 is DFQATT and CDR2 is SNEGSKA in the germline V gene (reference sequence). CDR3 size: 13 residues. The CDR3 DNA follows: TGCAGTGCCGATCCGGTCTCCTACAATGAGCAGTTCTTC. Protein sequence: CSADPVSYNEQFF.

This clonotype showed up just a few times. V is TRBV4-3 and J is TRBJ2-4, with 9 bases identical to TRBD1. Near its end, the DNA agrees better with TRBJ2-7, so the J call may be wrong. The CDR3 length is 16 residues. Germline lookup yields CDR1 LGHNA and CDR2 YSLEER. The CDR3 protein is CASSPVGQGFRYEQYF. The CDR3 DNA reads TGCGCCAGCAGCCCGGTAGGACAGGGGTTTCGCTACGAGCAGTACTTC.